The 9 T cell receptor beta chains reported below all come from one sample, sequenced in a study of blood T cell repertoires in COVID-19. TCRdb's copy holds only in-frame clones and misses some; the assay was immunoSEQ multiplex PCR. The table lists roughly 35,000 clones, approximately 72% of them singletons. Sequencing was performed on peripheral blood. The receptor set was obtained from a man older than 75 with acute or convalescent COVID-19.

This clone has a handful of counts. J is TRBJ2-2 and V is TRBV4-1; D might be TRBD2 (6 bases). The ends were cut back, 1 base at V and 4 bases at J, with 16 bases in the middle. This CDR3 is 17 amino acids long. Germline CDR1 reads MGHRA; CDR2 reads YSYEKL. The CDR3 DNA sequence: TGCGCCAGCAGCCAAGGGCGGGACGTACGATCCACCGGGGAGCTGTTTTTT. The encoded protein is CASSQGRDVRSTGELFF.

The CDR3 loop is CASSLGQGRNIQYF. The CDR3 DNA is TGTGCCAGCAGCCTGGGACAGGGTCGGAACATTCAGTACTTC. The rearrangement uses TRBV5-6 and TRBJ2-4; 9 bases align to TRBD1. The CDR3 is 14 amino acids. CDR1 SGHDT and CDR2 YYEEEE come from the germline V gene. The V segment lost 4 bases and the J segment 7 bases; nucleotides outside the gene matches: 6.

The chain has TRBV2 and TRBJ2-5, with D uncertain. V gave up 6 bases and J gave up 5 bases, with 19 bases separating them. The CDR3 contains 15 residues. Germline lookup yields CDR1 SNHLY and CDR2 FYNNEI. The CDR3 sequence is CASSKGLAFGETQYF. The CDR3 region has the DNA TGTGCCAGCAGCAAAGGCTTAGCTTTCGGGGAGACCCAGTACTTC.

The rearrangement joins TRBV28 to TRBJ2-7, with D possibly TRBD2 on 6 matching bases. This CDR3 spans 13 amino acids. Germline V CDR1 and CDR2: MDHEN, SYDVKM. Trimming pared 7 bases from V and 2 bases from J, leaving 12 bases between. As DNA, the CDR3 is TGTGCCAGCAAGGTGGGGAGGACCTACGAGCAGTACTTC. Protein product: CASKVGRTYEQYF. Complete variable domain (other parts from reference TRBV28 and TRBJ2-7): DVKVTQSSRYLVKRTGEKVFLECVQDMDHENMFWYRQDPGLGLRLIYFSYDVKMKEKGDIPEGYSVSREKKERFSLILESASTNQTSMYLCASKVGRTYEQYFGPGTRLTVT.

The chain uses TRBV10-2 and TRBJ1-6; D unresolved. The CDR3 consists of 14 residues. Deletions cut 4 bases from V and 4 bases from J, with 8 bases between. CDR1 and CDR2 from the germline V gene are WSHSY and SAAADI. In nucleotides, the CDR3 is TGCGCCAGCAGTGCTACGTCGTATAATTCACCCCTCCACTTT. Amino acid sequence: CASSATSYNSPLHF.

This clone has more than one count but fewer than ten. This chain links TRBV19 with TRBJ1-6, with D maybe TRBD1 (5 bases). The V end lost 6 bases, the J end lost 10 bases, and 16 bases lay between the germline ends. Looked up from germline, CDR1 is LNHDA and CDR2 is SQIVND (reference sequence). This CDR3 has 14 amino acids. The CDR3 region is CASSPAVGVSPLHF. In nucleotides, the CDR3 is TGTGCCAGTAGCCCCGCGGTAGGGGTCTCACCCCTCCACTTT.

The V gene is TRBV7-8, the J gene TRBJ1-3; 8 bases fit TRBD1. Germline V gives CDR1 SGHVS, CDR2 FQNEAQ. The junction had 13 bases not matched to a gene; V was cut back by 2 bases and J by 1 base. The CDR3 spans 19 residues. The CDR3 reads CASSLLGPGTGLSGNTIYF. CDR3 DNA: TGTGCCAGCAGCTTATTAGGCCCCGGGACAGGACTTTCTGGAAACACCATATATTTT.

The V gene is TRBV13, the J gene TRBJ2-7; D is possibly TRBD2 (5 bases). The CDR3 length is 14 residues. Trimming took 6 bases from V and 2 from J, leaving 14 bases between them. CDR1 and CDR2 (germline): PRHDT, FYEKMQ (reference sequence). The CDR3 coding sequence is TGTGCCAGCAGTGCTAGCCGTAAGACCTACGAGCAGTACTTC. Translated, it gives CASSASRKTYEQYF. Full variable domain (missing parts from reference TRBV13 and TRBJ2-7): AAGVIQSPRHLIKEKRETATLKCYPIPRHDTVYWYQQGPGQDPQFLISFYEKMQSDKGSIPDRFSAQQFSDYHSELNMSSLELGDSALYFCASSASRKTYEQYFGPGTRLTVT.

This clone has only one observation. In DNA form, the CDR3 reads TGTGCCAGTAGTATAGAGGGCCTTGGTTATGGCTACACCTTC. Residues: CASSIEGLGYGYTF. The chain combines TRBV19 with TRBJ1-2, with D unclear. The CDR3 is made up of 14 amino acids. The germline V gene has CDR1 LNHDA and CDR2 SQIVND (reference sequence). Trimming cost V 0 bases and J 5 bases, with 10 bases left between them.